The present TCR beta chain was sequenced within a study of graft-versus-host responses after intestinal transplantation. Study at large: Induction using anti-thymocyte globulin, followed by tacrolimus and steroids for about three years, was given to all recipients.

On this clone itself: What it recognizes is unknown.

V was cut by 1 base and J by 5 bases, with 11 bases left in between. The germline V gene encodes CDR1 LGHNA and CDR2 YSLEER. CDR3 length equals 14 residues. TCRdb keeps only in-frame clones here, not all; method: immunoSEQ multiplex PCR. The sample consists of 39,000 or so clones, about 94% of them appearing once. The material was unstimulated CD8+ T cells sorted from spleen or lymph node cells, obtained before transplant. This chain connects TRBV4-3 to TRBJ2-5, with a tentative D call TRBD2 (5 bases). The clonotype was recovered from a human donor who was the organ donor for an intestinal transplant. CDR3 DNA sequence: TGCGCCAGCAGCCAAGGATCGGGCGGGGAGACCCAGTACTTC. It yields the protein CASSQGSGGETQYF.